This is a list of T cell receptor beta chains from one sample in a study of human T cells and chemical hapten exposure. TCRdb independently ran MiXCR on the RACE reads; one entry per CDR3 protein. There are 350,000 or so distinct CDR3 sequences in the sample; approximately 6.9% occur only once, and 7% to 10% lies in the top ten. Sequenced here: whole blood, sampled in connection with sensitization to the hapten diphenylcyclopropenone (DPC). The receptors here all came from a woman aged 18-29 years with alopecia areata. Some clones in this sample may be carry-over from other donors' samples. CDR3s include the opening cysteine and the closing phenylalanine or tryptophan. D genes are given only for firm matches. The listing skips clone size in some rows; elsewhere it reads once, few, many or a size class.

j_call | v_call | clone_size | d_call | cdr3_aa | cdr3_nt
TRBJ1-2 | TRBV5-1 | . | TRBD1 | CASSPGQESYGYTF | TGCGCCAGCAGCCCAGGACAGGAGAGCTATGGCTACACCTTC
TRBJ1-6 | TRBV27 | few | . | CASSLGDNSPLHF | TGTGCCAGCAGTTTAGGGGATAATTCACCCCTCCACTTT
TRBJ1-6 | TRBV27 | few | TRBD1 | CASSWDRGQNSPLHF | TGTGCCAGCAGTTGGGACAGGGGGCAAAATTCACCCCTCCACTTT
TRBJ1-1 | TRBV6-5 | many | . | CASNWGSDTEAFF | TGTGCCAGCAACTGGGGGTCGGACACTGAAGCTTTCTTT
TRBJ1-5 | TRBV24-1 | many | TRBD1 | CATSDSDRAQPQHF | TGTGCCACCAGTGACTCAGACAGGGCCCAGCCCCAGCATTTT
TRBJ2-1 | TRBV6-5 | many | . | CASSYLRAHEQFF | TGTGCCAGCAGTTATCTGAGGGCACATGAGCAGTTCTTC
TRBJ1-6 | TRBV7-9 | few | . | CASSLGGQIGSPLHF | TGTGCCAGCAGCTTAGGGGGGCAGATCGGGTCACCCCTCCACTTT
TRBJ1-1 | TRBV7-2 | few | TRBD1 | CASSGTGGSEAFF | TGTGCCAGCAGCGGGACAGGAGGTAGTGAAGCTTTCTTT
TRBJ2-3 | TRBV5-4 | many | . | CASSRQGDTDTQYF | TGTGCCAGCAGCCGTCAGGGCGACACAGATACGCAGTATTTT
TRBJ1-2 | TRBV27 | . | . | CASSPKWLQENYGYTF | TGTGCCAGCAGTCCCAAGTGGCTACAGGAGAACTATGGCTACACCTTC
TRBJ2-2 | TRBV29-1 | few | . | CSVLDNTGELFF | TGCAGCGTTTTGGACAATACCGGGGAGCTGTTTTTT
TRBJ2-3 | TRBV5-1 | many | TRBD2 | CASSPTLGSAGVYTDTQYF | TGCGCCAGCAGCCCGACATTGGGATCGGCGGGGGTTTACACAGATACGCAGTATTTT
TRBJ1-2 | TRBV7-2 | . | . | CASSRDRGQDGYTF | TGTGCCAGCAGCCGAGACCGGGGGCAGGATGGCTACACCTTC
TRBJ2-7 | TRBV5-1 | . | . | CASSLFGTPTYDEQYF | TGCGCCAGCAGCTTGTTCGGGACCCCCACCTACGACGAGCAGTACTTC
TRBJ1-1 | TRBV5-1 | few | TRBD1 | CASGDLDRAEAFF | TGCGCCAGCGGAGACTTGGACAGGGCTGAAGCTTTCTTT
TRBJ2-3 | TRBV12-3/TRBV12-4 | . | TRBD2 | CASSQGTSGDTQYF | TGTGCCAGCAGTCAAGGGACTAGCGGAGATACGCAGTATTTT
TRBJ2-2 | TRBV21-1 | many | . | CASSKETGNTGELFF | TGTGCCAGCAGCAAAGAGACAGGGAACACCGGGGAGCTGTTTTTT
TRBJ1-3 | TRBV6-1 | . | . | CASRISRERNTIYF | TGTGCCAGCAGGATCTCCAGGGAGCGAAACACCATATATTTT
TRBJ2-7 | TRBV12-3/TRBV12-4 | many | TRBD2 | CASTPLGLAGEQYF | TGTGCCAGCACCCCTTTAGGACTAGCCGGCGAGCAGTACTTC
TRBJ1-1 | TRBV6-5 | . | . | CASSFPGRADTEAFF | TGTGCCAGCAGTTTCCCCGGAAGGGCTGACACTGAAGCTTTCTTT
TRBJ1-6 | TRBV6-6 | many | . | CASRTNSPLHF | TGTGCCAGCAGGACCAATTCACCCCTCCACTTT
TRBJ1-1 | TRBV5-6 | few | . | CASSSRGLTQNTEAFF | TGTGCCAGCAGCTCACGGGGATTGACACAGAACACTGAAGCTTTCTTT
TRBJ2-7 | TRBV9 | . | . | CASSTSGSYYEQYF | TGTGCCAGCAGCACGTCGGGCAGTTACTACGAGCAGTACTTC
TRBJ2-7 | TRBV20-1 | few | . | CSAKGPVSYEQYF | TGCAGTGCAAAGGGACCAGTGTCCTACGAGCAGTACTTC
TRBJ2-1 | TRBV6-1 | few | . | CASSPHKDGAWDEQFF | TGTGCCAGCAGTCCCCATAAGGACGGAGCTTGGGATGAGCAGTTCTTC
TRBJ2-5 | TRBV4-2 | many | TRBD1 | CASSQERAGTGGGETQYF | TGTGCCAGCAGCCAAGAACGAGCTGGGACAGGAGGAGGAGAGACCCAGTACTTC
TRBJ2-3 | TRBV10-3 | many | . | CAISESSGWDTQYF | TGTGCCATCAGTGAGTCGAGTGGATGGGATACGCAGTATTTT
TRBJ2-6 | TRBV7-8 | many | . | CASFHWVYSGANVLTF | TGTGCCAGCTTCCATTGGGTTTATTCAGGGGCCAACGTCCTGACTTTC
TRBJ1-1 | TRBV12-3/TRBV12-4 | few | . | CASSLWAGGPNTEAFF | TGTGCCAGCAGTCTCTGGGCTGGGGGACCGAACACTGAAGCTTTCTTT
TRBJ2-5 | TRBV11-2 | many | . | CASSYRGRETQYF | TGTGCCAGCAGCTATCGGGGGCGGGAGACCCAGTACTTC
TRBJ1-1 | TRBV7-2 | many | . | CASSLENTEAFF | TGTGCCAGCAGCTTAGAGAACACTGAAGCTTTCTTT
TRBJ2-7 | TRBV7-2 | few | . | CASSLTAMNSYEQYF | TGTGCCAGCAGCTTAACGGCTATGAATTCCTACGAGCAGTACTTC
TRBJ1-1 | TRBV12-3/TRBV12-4 | many | . | CASSLVGMVWRARNTEAFF | TGTGCCAGCAGTTTAGTAGGGATGGTTTGGAGGGCGCGGAACACTGAAGCTTTCTTT
TRBJ2-3 | TRBV9 | . | . | CASSPAPGTDTQYF | TGTGCCAGCAGCCCAGCCCCGGGCACAGATACGCAGTATTTT
TRBJ2-1 | TRBV5-1 | . | TRBD1 | CASSSLGQGVTIF | TGCGCCAGCAGCTCCCTGGGACAGGGGGTAACAATCTTC
TRBJ2-3 | TRBV12-3/TRBV12-4 | . | . | CASSFSLIRGTDTQYF | TGTGCCAGCAGTTTCAGCCTCATCCGGGGCACAGATACGCAGTATTTT
TRBJ2-5 | TRBV5-1 | few | . | CASSLSKETQYF | TGCGCCAGCAGCTTGTCTAAAGAGACCCAGTACTTC
TRBJ1-2 | TRBV12-3/TRBV12-4 | . | . | CASSPSPGLFGYTF | TGTGCCAGCAGTCCCTCCCCAGGGTTATTCGGCTACACCTTC
TRBJ2-7 | TRBV4-3 | many | TRBD2 | CASSQEWSGGAHEQYF | TGCGCCAGCAGCCAAGAGTGGAGCGGGGGGGCCCACGAGCAGTACTTC
TRBJ1-1 | TRBV12-3/TRBV12-4 | few | TRBD1 | CASSYLTGEDVRNTEAFF | TGTGCCAGCAGTTACTTGACAGGGGAGGATGTTCGGAACACTGAAGCTTTCTTT
TRBJ2-2 | TRBV6-5 | . | . | CASISGPTGELFF | TGTGCCAGCATATCTGGCCCCACCGGGGAGCTGTTTTTT